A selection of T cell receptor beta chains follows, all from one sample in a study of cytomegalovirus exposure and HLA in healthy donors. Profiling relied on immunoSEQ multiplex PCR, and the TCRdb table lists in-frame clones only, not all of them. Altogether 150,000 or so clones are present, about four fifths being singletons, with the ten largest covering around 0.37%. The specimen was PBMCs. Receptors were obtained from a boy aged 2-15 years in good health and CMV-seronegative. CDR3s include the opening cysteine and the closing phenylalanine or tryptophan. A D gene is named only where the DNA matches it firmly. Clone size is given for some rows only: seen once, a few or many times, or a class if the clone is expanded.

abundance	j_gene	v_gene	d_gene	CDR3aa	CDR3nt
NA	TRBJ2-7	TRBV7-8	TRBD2	CASSRGGNEQYF	TGTGCCAGCAGCCGGGGAGGGAACGAGCAGTACTTC
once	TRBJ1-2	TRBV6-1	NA	CASSYQGNYGYTF	TGTGCCAGCAGTTATCAGGGGAACTATGGCTACACCTTC
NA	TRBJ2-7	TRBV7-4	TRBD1	CASRFGDRASEQYF	TGTGCCAGCAGATTCGGGGACAGGGCCTCCGAGCAGTACTTC
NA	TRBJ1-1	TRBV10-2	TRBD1	CASSDGTGYTEAFF	TGCGCCAGCAGCGATGGGACAGGGTACACTGAAGCTTTCTTT
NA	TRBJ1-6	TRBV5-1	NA	CASRTGNSPLHF	TGCGCCAGCAGAACGGGTAATTCACCCCTCCACTTT
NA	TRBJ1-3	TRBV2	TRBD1	CASGDRTPGNTIYF	TGTGCCAGCGGGGACAGGACCCCTGGAAACACCATATATTTT
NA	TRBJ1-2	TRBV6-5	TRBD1	CASSSLDRVYGYTF	TGTGCCAGCAGTTCCCTGGACAGGGTCTATGGCTACACCTTC
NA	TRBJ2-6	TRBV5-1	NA	CASSVRVDGANVLTF	TGCGCCAGCAGCGTCAGGGTCGACGGGGCCAACGTCCTGACTTTC
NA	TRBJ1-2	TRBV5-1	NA	CASSLHRSYGYTF	TGCGCCAGCAGCTTGCACAGATCCTATGGCTACACCTTC
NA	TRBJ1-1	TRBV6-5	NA	CASSSPLQGWNTEAFF	TGTGCCAGCAGTTCTCCCCTCCAGGGGTGGAACACTGAAGCTTTCTTT
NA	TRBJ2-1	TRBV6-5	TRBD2	CASSASGSSYNEQFF	TGTGCCAGCAGTGCTAGCGGGAGCTCCTACAATGAGCAGTTCTTC
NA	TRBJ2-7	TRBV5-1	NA	CASSFGASSYEQYF	TGCGCCAGCAGCTTTGGCGCTAGCTCCTACGAGCAGTACTTC
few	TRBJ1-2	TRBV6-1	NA	CASRGGLYGYTF	TGTGCCAGCAGGGGCGGACTCTATGGCTACACCTTC
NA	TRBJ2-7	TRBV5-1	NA	CASSLDGAGEGEF	TGCGCCAGCAGCTTGGATGGTGCGGGAGAGGGGGAATTC
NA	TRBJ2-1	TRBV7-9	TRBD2	CASSIPSSGSGLAYNEQFF	TGTGCCAGCAGCATCCCCTCTAGCGGGAGTGGGTTGGCCTACAATGAGCAGTTCTTC
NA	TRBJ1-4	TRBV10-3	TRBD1	CAISDPGQGERNEKLFF	TGTGCCATCAGTGACCCGGGACAGGGGGAAAGGAATGAAAAACTGTTTTTT
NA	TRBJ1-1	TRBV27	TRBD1	CASSFITGGTEAFF	TGTGCCAGCAGTTTCATAACAGGGGGGACTGAAGCTTTCTTT
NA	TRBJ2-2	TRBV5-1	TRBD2	CASSLEAGETGELFF	TGCGCCAGCAGCTTGGAAGCGGGAGAAACCGGGGAGCTGTTTTTT
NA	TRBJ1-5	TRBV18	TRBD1	CASSPTGEDQPQHF	TGTGCCAGCTCACCGACAGGGGAGGATCAGCCCCAGCATTTT
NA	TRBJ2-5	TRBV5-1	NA	CASRSGLQETQYF	TGCGCCAGCAGATCGGGACTTCAAGAGACCCAGTACTTC
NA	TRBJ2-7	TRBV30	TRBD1	CAWSPKGTDAYEQYF	TGTGCCTGGAGCCCTAAGGGGACAGATGCCTACGAGCAGTACTTC
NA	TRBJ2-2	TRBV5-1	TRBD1	CASSTGQGGAGELFF	TGCGCCAGCAGCACTGGACAGGGTGGGGCCGGGGAGCTGTTTTTT
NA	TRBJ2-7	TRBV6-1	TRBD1	CASGEGQTIKPYEQYF	TGTGCCAGCGGTGAGGGACAGACAATAAAACCTTACGAGCAGTACTTC
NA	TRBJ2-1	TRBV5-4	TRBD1	CASSPGQNSYNEQFF	TGTGCCAGCAGCCCGGGACAGAACTCCTACAATGAGCAGTTCTTC
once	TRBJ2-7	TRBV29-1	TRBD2	CSVEAGLAGFYEQYF	TGCAGCGTTGAAGCTGGACTAGCGGGATTCTACGAGCAGTACTTC
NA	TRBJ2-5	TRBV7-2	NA	CASSLGGDKGVQETQYF	TGTGCCAGCAGCTTAGGAGGAGATAAGGGGGTCCAAGAGACCCAGTACTTC